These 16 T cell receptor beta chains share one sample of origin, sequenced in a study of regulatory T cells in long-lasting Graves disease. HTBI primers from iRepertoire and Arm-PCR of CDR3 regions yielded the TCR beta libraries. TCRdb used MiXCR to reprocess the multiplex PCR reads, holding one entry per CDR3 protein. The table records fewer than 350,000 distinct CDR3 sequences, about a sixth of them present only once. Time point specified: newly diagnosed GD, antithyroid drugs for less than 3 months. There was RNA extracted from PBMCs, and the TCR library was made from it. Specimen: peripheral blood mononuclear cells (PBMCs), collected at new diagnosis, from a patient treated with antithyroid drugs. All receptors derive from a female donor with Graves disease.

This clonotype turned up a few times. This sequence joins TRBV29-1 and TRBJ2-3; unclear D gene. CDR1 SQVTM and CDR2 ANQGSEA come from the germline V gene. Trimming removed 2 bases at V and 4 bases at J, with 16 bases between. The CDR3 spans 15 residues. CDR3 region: CSVETGHRLADTQYF. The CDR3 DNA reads TGCAGCGTTGAAACCGGCCACCGACTGGCAGATACGCAGTATTTT.

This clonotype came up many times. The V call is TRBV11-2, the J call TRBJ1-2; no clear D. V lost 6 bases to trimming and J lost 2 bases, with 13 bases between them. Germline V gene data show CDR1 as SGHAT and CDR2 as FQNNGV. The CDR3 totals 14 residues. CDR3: CASSYGGENYGYTF. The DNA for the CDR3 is TGTGCCAGCAGTTACGGAGGAGAGAACTATGGCTACACCTTC. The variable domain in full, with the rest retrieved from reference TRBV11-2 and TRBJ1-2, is EAGVAQSPRYKIIEKRQSVAFWCNPISGHATLYWYQQILGQGPKLLIQFQNNGVVDDSQLPKDRFSAERLKGVDSTLKIQPAKLEDSAVYLCASSYGGENYGYTFGSGTRLTVV.

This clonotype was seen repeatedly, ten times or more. The CDR3 loop reads CASDGQNTGELFF. CDR3 bases: TGTGCCAGCGACGGACAGAACACCGGGGAGCTGTTTTTT. The V gene is TRBV28, the J gene TRBJ2-2; D might be TRBD1 (5 bases). Germline-derived CDR1 and CDR2 are MDHEN and SYDVKM. V was clipped by 8 bases and J by 1 base, with 8 bases between them. The CDR3 sequence is 13 residues long. Looking up the rest from reference TRBV28 and TRBJ2-2 gives the full variable domain: DVKVTQSSRYLVKRTGEKVFLECVQDMDHENMFWYRQDPGLGLRLIYFSYDVKMKEKGDIPEGYSVSREKKERFSLILESASTNQTSMYLCASDGQNTGELFFGEGSRLTVL.

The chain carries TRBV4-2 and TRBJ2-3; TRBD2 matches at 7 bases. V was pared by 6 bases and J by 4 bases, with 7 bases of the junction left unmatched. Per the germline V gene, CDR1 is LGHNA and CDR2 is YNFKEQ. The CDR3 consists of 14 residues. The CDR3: CASSLAGEADTQYF. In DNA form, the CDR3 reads TGTGCCAGCAGTCTCGCGGGAGAGGCAGATACGCAGTATTTT.

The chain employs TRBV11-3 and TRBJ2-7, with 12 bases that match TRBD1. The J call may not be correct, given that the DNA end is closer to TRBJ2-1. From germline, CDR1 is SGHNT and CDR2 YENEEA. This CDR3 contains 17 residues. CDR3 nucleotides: TGTGCCAGCAGCTTAGATTCGGGACAGGGGGCGAGGAATGAGCAGTTCTTC. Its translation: CASSLDSGQGARNEQFF.

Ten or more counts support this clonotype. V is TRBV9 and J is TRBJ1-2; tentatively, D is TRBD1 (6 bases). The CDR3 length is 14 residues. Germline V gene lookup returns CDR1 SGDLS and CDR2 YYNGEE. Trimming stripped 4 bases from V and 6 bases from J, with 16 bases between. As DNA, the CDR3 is TGTGCCAGCAGCCCCCGGTGGGGGGCTAATGGCTACACCTTC. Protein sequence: CASSPRWGANGYTF.

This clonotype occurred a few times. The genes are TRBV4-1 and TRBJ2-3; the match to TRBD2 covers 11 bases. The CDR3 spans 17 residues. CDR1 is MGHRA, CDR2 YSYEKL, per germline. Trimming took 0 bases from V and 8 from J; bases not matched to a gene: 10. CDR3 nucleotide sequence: TGCGCCAGCAGCCAAGAATATGGGACTAGCGGAGCAATTACGCAGTATTTT. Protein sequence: CASSQEYGTSGAITQYF.

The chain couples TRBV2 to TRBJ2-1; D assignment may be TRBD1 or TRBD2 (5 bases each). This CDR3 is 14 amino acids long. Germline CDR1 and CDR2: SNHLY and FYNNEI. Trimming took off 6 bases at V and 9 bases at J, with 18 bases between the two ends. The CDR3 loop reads CASSPGPQPLEQFF. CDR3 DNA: TGTGCCAGCAGCCCGGGACCCCAACCACTTGAGCAGTTCTTC.

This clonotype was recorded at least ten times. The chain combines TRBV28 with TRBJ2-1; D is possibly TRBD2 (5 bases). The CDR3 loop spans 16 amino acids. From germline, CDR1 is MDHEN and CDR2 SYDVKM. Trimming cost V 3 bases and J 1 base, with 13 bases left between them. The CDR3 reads CASSLVASISYNEQFF. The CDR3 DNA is TGTGCCAGCAGTTTGGTAGCGTCGATATCCTACAATGAGCAGTTCTTC.

CDR3 DNA sequence: TGTGCCAGCAGCGAACGGACTAGCGGGAGTGGAAGTGAGCAGTTCTTC. As protein: CASSERTSGSGSEQFF. The rearrangement links TRBV7-2 to TRBJ2-1; TRBD2 matches at 13 bases. CDR1 and CDR2 (germline): SGHTA, FQGNSA. V trimming: 5 bases; J trimming: 9 bases; junction bases outside the gene matches: 10. This CDR3 comprises 16 residues.

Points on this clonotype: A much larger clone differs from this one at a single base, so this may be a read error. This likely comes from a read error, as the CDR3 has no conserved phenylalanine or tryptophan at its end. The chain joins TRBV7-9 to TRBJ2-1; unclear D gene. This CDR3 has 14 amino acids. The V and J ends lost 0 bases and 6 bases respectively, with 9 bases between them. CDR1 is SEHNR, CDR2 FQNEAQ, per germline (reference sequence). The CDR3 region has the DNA TGTGCCAGCAGCTTAGCGCGTCTCGTCAATGAGCAGTTCTCC. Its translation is CASSLARLVNEQFS.

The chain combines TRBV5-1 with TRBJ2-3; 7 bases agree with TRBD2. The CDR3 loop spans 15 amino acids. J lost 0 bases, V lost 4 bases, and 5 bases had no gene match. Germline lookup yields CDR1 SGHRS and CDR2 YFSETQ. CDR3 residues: CASSPTSVSTDTQYF. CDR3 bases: TGCGCCAGCAGCCCCACTAGCGTTAGCACAGATACGCAGTATTTT.

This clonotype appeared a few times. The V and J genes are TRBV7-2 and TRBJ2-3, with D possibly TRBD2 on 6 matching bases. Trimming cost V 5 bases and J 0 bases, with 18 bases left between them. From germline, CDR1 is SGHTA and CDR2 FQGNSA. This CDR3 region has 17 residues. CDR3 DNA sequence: TGTGCCAGCAGCCCGGGGGTACACAAAGATAGCACAGATACGCAGTATTTT. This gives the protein CASSPGVHKDSTDTQYF.

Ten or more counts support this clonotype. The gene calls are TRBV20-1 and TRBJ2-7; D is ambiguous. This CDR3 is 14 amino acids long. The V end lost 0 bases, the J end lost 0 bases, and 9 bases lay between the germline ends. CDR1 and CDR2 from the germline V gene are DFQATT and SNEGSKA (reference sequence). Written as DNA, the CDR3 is TGCAGTGCTAGAGATCTGGGCAGCTCCTACGAGCAGTACTTC. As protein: CSARDLGSSYEQYF.

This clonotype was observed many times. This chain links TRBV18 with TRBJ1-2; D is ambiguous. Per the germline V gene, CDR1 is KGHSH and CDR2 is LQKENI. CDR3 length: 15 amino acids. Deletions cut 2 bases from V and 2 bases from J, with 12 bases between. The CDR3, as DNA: TGTGCCAGCTCACCAGTTCCGCGTCCGAACTATGGCTACACCTTC. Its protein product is CASSPVPRPNYGYTF.

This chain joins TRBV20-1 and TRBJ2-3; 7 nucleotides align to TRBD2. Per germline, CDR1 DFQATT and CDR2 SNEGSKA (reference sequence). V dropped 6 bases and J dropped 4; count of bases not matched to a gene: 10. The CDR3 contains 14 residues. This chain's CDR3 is CSAPGAGVADTQYF. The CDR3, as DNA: TGCAGTGCCCCTGGGGCGGGAGTGGCAGATACGCAGTATTTT.